Below are 10 T cell receptor beta chains sequenced from a single sample in a study of T cell responses to AZD1222 COVID-19 vaccine. Data came from immunoSEQ multiplex PCR; TCRdb stores just in-frame clones and leaves some out. In the table there are almost 95,000 clones, around 84% of which are singletons. The specimen was peripheral blood, collected 28 days after the second AZD1222 dose. These receptors came from an adult who received the AZD1222 COVID-19 vaccine.

V gene TRBV6-6 combines with J gene TRBJ2-2; 7 nucleotides line up with TRBD2. V gave up 6 bases and J gave up 4 bases; unmatched junction bases: 11. CDR3 length: 16 residues. Germline values: CDR1 MNHNY, CDR2 SVGAGI (reference sequence). The CDR3 reads CASRPPGGSGTGELFF. In DNA, the CDR3 is TGTGCCAGCAGACCACCGGGGGGATCCGGCACCGGGGAGCTGTTTTTT.

This clone has only a few counts. The V call is TRBV7-9, the J call TRBJ1-1; D call uncertain. The CDR3 is made up of 18 amino acids. Trimming stripped 3 bases from V and 0 bases from J, with 20 bases between. Germline V gene lookup returns CDR1 SEHNR and CDR2 FQNEAQ (reference sequence). CDR3 region: CASSFGRLVGRMNTEAFF. The CDR3 region has the DNA TGTGCCAGCAGCTTTGGACGTCTGGTCGGGCGGATGAACACTGAAGCTTTCTTT.

The table lists this clone with a count of one. V and J are TRBV5-1 and TRBJ1-1; the D gene is possibly TRBD1 (6 bases). CDR3 size: 14 residues. Trimming stripped 4 bases from V and 8 bases from J, with 18 bases between. CDR1 is SGHRS, CDR2 YFSETQ, per germline. DNA for the CDR3: TGCGCCAGCAGCCTCGCGTTGGGGGCGGGCGAAGCTTTCTTT. It is translated as CASSLALGAGEAFF.

The chain couples TRBV18 to TRBJ2-2; D is undetermined. Trimming pared 5 bases from V and 8 bases from J, leaving 9 bases between. The CDR3 is made up of 12 amino acids. The V gene's germline CDR1 is KGHSH and CDR2 LQKENI. CDR3 DNA sequence: TGTGCCAGCTCATCTCCTTTGGGGGAGCTGTTTTTT. Its translation is CASSSPLGELFF.

The rearrangement links TRBV23-1 to TRBJ2-7; TRBD1 aligns across 9 bases. Being an ORF, TRBV23-1 has a function that is uncertain. Unmatched junction bases numbered 1, after V lost 8 bases and J lost 2 bases. The CDR3 covers 12 residues. The CDR3 DNA is TGCGCCAGCCGGGACAGGGCCTACGAGCAGTACTTC. Amino acid sequence: CASRDRAYEQYF.

The chain couples TRBV6-5 to TRBJ2-1; no reliable D call. The CDR3 extends over 14 amino acids. Germline values: CDR1 MNHEY, CDR2 SVGAGI. V lost 3 bases and J 1 base, leaving 7 bases between the germline ends. The CDR3 here is CASSYGDSYNEQFF. CDR3 nucleotide sequence: TGTGCCAGCAGTTATGGGGATTCCTACAATGAGCAGTTCTTC.

The chain links TRBV28 to TRBJ2-7; weak D call: TRBD2 (6 bases). Germline values: CDR1 MDHEN, CDR2 SYDVKM. V dropped 7 bases and J dropped 7 bases, with 23 bases sitting between them. The CDR3 sequence is 15 residues long. The CDR3 spells CASTSLTIHREEQYF. In nucleotides, the CDR3 is TGTGCCAGCACCTCTTTGACGATACACCGGGAGGAGCAGTACTTC.

V and J are TRBV6-2 or TRBV6-3 and TRBJ1-1; no reliable D call. Trimming took off 2 bases at V and 6 bases at J, with 10 bases between the two ends. CDR3 length equals 13 residues. Germline CDR1 MNHEY, CDR2 SVGEGT. The CDR3 region is CASSYHQVAEAFF. As DNA, the CDR3 is TGTGCCAGCAGTTACCACCAGGTCGCTGAAGCTTTCTTT.

This chain connects TRBV3-1 (or the pseudogene TRBV3-2) to TRBJ2-2; 7 nucleotides agree with TRBD2. V gave up 3 bases and J gave up 3 bases; unmatched junction bases: 7. The CDR3 sequence is 16 residues long. CDR1 is LGHDT, CDR2 YNNKEL, per germline (reference sequence). The CDR3 sequence: CASSHSSGEDTGELFF. Written as DNA, the CDR3 is TGTGCCAGCAGCCATTCTAGCGGAGAAGACACCGGGGAGCTGTTTTTT.

On this clone itself: One end of the junction fails to match germline, which may point to a read error. V gene TRBV9 combines with J gene TRBJ1-2; maybe TRBD1 (5 bases). This CDR3 comprises 12 residues. The germline V gene has CDR1 SGDLS and CDR2 YYNGEE. The CDR3 bases are TGTGCCAGCAGCGTAACTAGGGACCGACTAGCCTTC. Protein product: CASSVTRDRLAF.